A single sample gave rise to the 32 T cell receptor beta chains below, sequenced in a study of T cell repertoires in cytomegalovirus infection. MiXCR, applied by TCRdb to the reads, yields one record per CDR3 protein. The data contain around 440,000 distinct CDR3 sequences, roughly 12% of them singletons. The sequenced material came from PBMCs. The receptor set was obtained from a human donor in good health (CMV status not recorded). Some clones in this sample may be carry-over from other donors' samples.

This clonotype was detected ten times or more. This chain connects TRBV7-3 to TRBJ2-2, with D tentatively TRBD1 (6 bases). V was clipped by 4 bases and J by 4 bases, with 13 bases between them. This CDR3 has 15 amino acids. From germline, CDR1 is SGHTA and CDR2 FQGTGA. In DNA form, the CDR3 reads TGTGCCAGCAGCTCCGCAGGGGTGAGCACCGGGGAGCTGTTTTTT. Its protein is CASSSAGVSTGELFF.

This clonotype was detected a few times. V and J are TRBV12-3 or TRBV12-4 and TRBJ1-4, with a tentative D call TRBD1 (6 bases). The CDR3 is made up of 15 amino acids. Trimming removed 6 bases from V and 7 bases from J, with 18 bases in between. In DNA, the CDR3 is TGTGCCAGCAGCCTCCGGGCAGGGGTGGCTGAAAAACTGTTTTTT. Translation: CASSLRAGVAEKLFF.

This clonotype was seen at least ten times. V is TRBV7-9 and J is TRBJ1-2; D remains unclear. Looked up from germline, CDR1 is SEHNR and CDR2 is FQNEAQ (reference sequence). Trimming removed 1 base at V and 10 bases at J, with 4 bases between. CDR3 length: 10 residues. CDR3 coding DNA: TGTGCCAGCAGCTTAGAGGCCTACACCTTC. It encodes CASSLEAYTF.

The V call is TRBV2, the J call TRBJ2-7; no reliable D call. The CDR3 extends over 15 amino acids. The germline gives CDR1 SNHLY, CDR2 FYNNEI. The germline V and J ends were trimmed by 3 bases and 0 bases, with 12 bases remaining between them. CDR3 nucleotide sequence: TGTGCCAGCAGTGAGTCAAGAATCCTCTCCTACGAGCAGTACTTC. Translated: CASSESRILSYEQYF.

Worth noting for this clonotype: A read error may explain this, as a much larger clone is one base away. The chain joins TRBV6-1 to TRBJ1-2, with D unclear. Germline V lookup: CDR1 MNHNS, CDR2 SASEGT. The CDR3 spans 13 residues. The germline V and J ends were trimmed by 6 bases and 5 bases, with 13 bases remaining between them. CDR3 sequence reads: CASRELAGYGYTF. The DNA for the CDR3 is TGTGCCAGCAGAGAATTGGCAGGTTATGGCTACACCTTC.

This clonotype was picked up many times. The chain is built from TRBV28 and TRBJ2-2, with D perhaps TRBD2 (5 bases). V dropped 7 bases and J dropped 7 bases, with 19 bases sitting between them. The CDR3 runs 15 residues. CDR1 MDHEN and CDR2 SYDVKM come from the germline V gene. The CDR3 DNA reads as TGTGCCAGCACCCCCCGGGGAAGAGAGGGCGGGGAGCTGTTTTTT. Its protein is CASTPRGREGGELFF.

The chain recombines TRBV27 with TRBJ2-7, with D possibly being TRBD1 (5 bases). The CDR3 sequence is 13 residues long. Germline assignment: CDR1 MNHEY and CDR2 SMNVEV (reference sequence). V gave up 7 bases and J gave up 3 bases, with 13 bases separating them. The CDR3: CASKLRGNYEQYF. In DNA form, the CDR3 reads TGTGCCAGCAAATTAAGGGGAAACTACGAGCAGTACTTC.

This clonotype was observed a handful of times. This chain connects TRBV5-1 to TRBJ2-5, with 11 bases lining up with TRBD1. CDR1 is SGHRS and CDR2 is YFSETQ in the germline V gene. The CDR3 extends over 17 amino acids. The trim removed 2 bases at V and 1 base at J, leaving 7 bases unmatched. CDR3 sequence (DNA): TGCGCCAGCAGCTTTGGACAGGGGGCGCAGGTCCAAGAGACCCAGTACTTC. Its translation: CASSFGQGAQVQETQYF.

This clonotype was picked up many times. The rearrangement joins TRBV12-3 or TRBV12-4 to TRBJ1-1; D unclear. V lost 7 bases and J lost 0, with 12 bases in between. The CDR3 length is 14 residues. This CDR3 reads CASKNSGMNTEAFF. The CDR3 region has the DNA TGTGCCAGCAAAAACTCGGGGATGAACACTGAAGCTTTCTTT.

In its sample, this clonotype was seen a few times. This rearrangement joins TRBV6-2 or TRBV6-3 to TRBJ2-1; D unclear. Germline CDR1 MNHEY, CDR2 SVGEGT. This CDR3 is built from 13 residues. The ends were cut back, 8 bases at V and 7 bases at J, with 15 bases in the middle. CDR3 protein: CASSSGPWNEQFF. CDR3 bases: TGTGCCAGCTCATCAGGCCCCTGGAATGAGCAGTTCTTC.

In its sample, this clonotype was seen many times. J is TRBJ1-6 and V is TRBV6-5; no reliable D call. V was clipped by 2 bases and J by 8 bases, with 13 bases between them. CDR1 is MNHEY and CDR2 is SVGAGI in the germline V gene. CDR3 length equals 15 residues. CDR3 protein: CASSYRGVGDSPLHF. For the CDR3, the DNA is TGTGCCAGCAGTTACCGTGGCGTGGGCGATTCACCCCTCCACTTT.

In its sample, this clonotype was seen a few times. In nucleotides, the CDR3 is TGTGCCAGCATCACCGGGACTAGCGACACAGATACGCAGTATTTT. Its protein product is CASITGTSDTDTQYF. This chain joins TRBV6-4 and TRBJ2-3; 10 nucleotides agree with TRBD2. Germline V CDR1 and CDR2: MRHNA, SNTAGT. The CDR3 spans 15 residues. Trimming cost V 7 bases and J 2 bases; bases outside gene matches: 6.

In its sample, this clonotype was seen many times. This sequence joins TRBV6-1 and TRBJ1-2; D remains ambiguous. The CDR3 consists of 12 residues. V shed 2 bases and J shed 5 bases, with 6 bases lying between them. The germline CDR1 and CDR2 sequences are MNHNS and SASEGT. The CDR3: CASSELGYGYTF. The CDR3 coding sequence is TGTGCCAGCAGTGAACTAGGATATGGCTACACCTTC.

This clonotype has only a few counts. The DNA for the CDR3 is TGTGCCAGCAGCTTGGGTGGGAGAACTCTTAACACTGAAGCTTTCTTT. Encoded protein: CASSLGGRTLNTEAFF. The chain carries TRBV5-4 and TRBJ1-1, with D uncertain. The CDR3 covers 16 residues. The V gene lost 0 bases and the J gene lost 2 bases, with 14 bases spanning the gap. Germline loops: CDR1 SGHNT, CDR2 YYREEE (reference sequence).

This clonotype came up a few times. V usage is TRBV10-3 and J usage is TRBJ2-7, with 9 bases that match TRBD1. This CDR3 has 12 amino acids. The germline CDR1 and CDR2 sequences are ENHRY and SYGVKD. V gave up 8 bases and J gave up 2 bases; unmatched junction bases: 1. CDR3 loop: CAIGQGTYEQYF. Here the CDR3 DNA reads TGTGCCATCGGACAGGGGACCTACGAGCAGTACTTC.

This clonotype was detected a few times. This rearrangement joins TRBV2 to TRBJ1-2, with unresolved D. This CDR3 region has 13 residues. Germline CDR1 and CDR2: SNHLY and FYNNEI. Trimming took off 1 base at V and 5 bases at J, with 8 bases between the two ends. The DNA of the CDR3 is TGTGCCAGCAGTGAAGGGGTTAGTTATGGCTACACCTTC. Translation gives CASSEGVSYGYTF.

This clonotype was observed a few times. The chain joins TRBV20-1 to TRBJ1-4; weak D call: TRBD1 (6 bases). V was shortened by 1 base and J by 6 bases, with 9 bases between the two germline ends. The CDR3 has 13 residues. Germline V gene data show CDR1 as DFQATT and CDR2 as SNEGSKA (reference sequence). The CDR3 DNA reads TGCAGTGCTAGAGCAGGGGTGGATGAAAAACTGTTTTTT. This sequence encodes CSARAGVDEKLFF.

This clonotype was counted only a few times. The gene calls are TRBV10-3 and TRBJ1-2, with 10 nucleotides matching TRBD1. Germline loops: CDR1 ENHRY, CDR2 SYGVKD. The CDR3 extends over 14 amino acids. The junction had 3 bases not matched to a gene; V was cut back by 5 bases and J by 3 bases. The CDR3 nucleotides read TGTGCCATCAGTTCCGGGACAGGGGACTATGGCTACACCTTC. This encodes CAISSGTGDYGYTF.

In this sample, this clonotype turned up many times. The CDR3 loop is CATTRGMNTEAFF. The CDR3 nucleotides read TGTGCCACCACCCGGGGGATGAACACTGAAGCTTTCTTT. This chain uses TRBV19 with TRBJ1-1; possible D gene TRBD1, 5 bases. Germline lookup yields CDR1 LNHDA and CDR2 SQIVND (reference sequence). The V end was cut by 10 bases, the J end by 0 bases, with 12 bases between. The CDR3 loop spans 13 amino acids.

This clonotype was recorded many times. This chain uses TRBV28 with TRBJ2-7, with 7 positions matching TRBD2. Germline CDR1 MDHEN, CDR2 SYDVKM. V lost 6 bases and J lost 5; bases outside the gene matches: 13. CDR3 length: 15 amino acids. The CDR3: CASRSRTRERNEQYF. Written as DNA, the CDR3 is TGTGCCAGCAGGTCCCGCACGCGGGAGAGAAACGAGCAGTACTTC.

The chain links TRBV20-1 to TRBJ2-2, with 10 nucleotides matching TRBD2. The junction had 7 bases not matched to a gene; V was cut back by 2 bases and J by 7 bases. The CDR3 is 15 residues long. Per the germline V gene, CDR1 is DFQATT and CDR2 is SNEGSKA (reference sequence). The CDR3 protein is CSARLSGRGNGELFF. CDR3 coding DNA: TGCAGTGCTAGACTCAGCGGGAGGGGTAACGGGGAGCTGTTTTTT.

This clonotype was counted at least ten times. This chain uses TRBV7-8 with TRBJ2-2; D ambiguous. The length of the CDR3 is 15 residues. Trimming pared 6 bases from V and 0 bases from J, leaving 11 bases between. The germline V gene has CDR1 SGHVS and CDR2 FQNEAQ. The CDR3 here is CASRSRFANTGELFF. DNA for the CDR3: TGTGCCAGCAGGTCAAGGTTCGCGAACACCGGGGAGCTGTTTTTT. Full variable domain (outside the CDR3, taken from reference TRBV7-8 and TRBJ2-2): GAGVSQSPRYKVAKRGQDVALRCDPISGHVSLFWYQQALGQGPEFLTYFQNEAQLDKSGLPSDRFFAERPEGSVSTLKIQRTQQEDSAVYLCASRSRFANTGELFFGEGSRLTVL.

The table lists this clonotype with a few counts. CDR3 nucleotide sequence: TGTGCCAGCTCACGAGCGGGGGGACCCTACGAGCAGTACTTC. Translated: CASSRAGGPYEQYF. The chain couples TRBV18 to TRBJ2-7, with 9 bases matching TRBD2. V lost 4 bases and J lost 2; bases outside the gene matches: 3. The CDR3 runs 14 residues. Germline V gene sequence: CDR1 KGHSH, CDR2 LQKENI.

At least ten counts were recorded for this clonotype. The chain links TRBV5-1 to TRBJ1-1; no firm D call. V gave up 0 bases and J gave up 2 bases, with 8 bases separating them. Germline CDR1 SGHRS, CDR2 YFSETQ. This CDR3 comprises 14 residues. CDR3 sequence (DNA): TGCGCCAGCAGCTTGGTTAGGGCCAACACTGAAGCTTTCTTT. Translated: CASSLVRANTEAFF. The full variable domain, its missing parts supplied by reference TRBV5-1 and TRBJ1-1, is KAGVTQTPRYLIKTRGQQVTLSCSPISGHRSVSWYQQTPGQGLQFLFEYFSETQRNKGNFPGRFSGRQFSNSRSEMNVSTLELGDSALYLCASSLVRANTEAFFGQGTRLTVV.

The chain links TRBV7-9 to TRBJ2-7; D is uncertain. Trimming removed 2 bases at V and 3 bases at J, with 8 bases between. The germline V gene encodes CDR1 SEHNR and CDR2 FQNEAQ (reference sequence). This CDR3 spans 13 amino acids. The CDR3 protein is CASSLRENYEQYF. CDR3 DNA sequence: TGTGCCAGCAGCTTAAGAGAGAACTACGAGCAGTACTTC.

This clonotype was counted many times. The genes are TRBV7-2 and TRBJ1-2, with D perhaps matching TRBD1 (5 bases). Germline lookup yields CDR1 SGHTA and CDR2 FQGNSA. V was cut by 5 bases and J by 2 bases, with 12 bases left in between. The CDR3 is 14 residues long. This chain's CDR3 is CASSQGAKNYGYTF. In DNA form, the CDR3 reads TGTGCCAGCAGCCAAGGGGCTAAAAACTATGGCTACACCTTC.

The chain recombines TRBV20-1 with TRBJ2-5; no reliable D call. The V end lost 6 bases, the J end lost 5 bases, and 10 bases lay between the germline ends. The germline CDR1 and CDR2 sequences are DFQATT and SNEGSKA (reference sequence). The CDR3 totals 11 residues. The CDR3 bases are TGCAGTGCCCCCGAGACGGAGACCCAGTACTTC. This translates into CSAPETETQYF.

The table lists this clonotype with many counts. This chain links TRBV11-1 with TRBJ2-2; D ambiguous. CDR1 SGHAT and CDR2 FQDESV come from the germline V gene (reference sequence). V was pared by 5 bases and J by 6 bases, with 13 bases between. This CDR3 is 14 amino acids long. CDR3 DNA sequence: TGTGCCAGCAGCCCTCCGGTAAAAGCCGGGGAGCTGTTTTTT. It specifies CASSPPVKAGELFF.

This clonotype has ten or more counts. CDR3 DNA sequence: TGTGCCTGGAGAGGACTAGCGGGAGGTACAAGCTCCTACAATGAGCAGTTCTTC. The encoded protein is CAWRGLAGGTSSYNEQFF. This chain links TRBV30 with TRBJ2-1; 14 bases map to TRBD2. This CDR3 contains 18 residues. The V and J ends lost 3 bases and 0 bases, in that order; junction bases with no gene match: 7. Germline CDR1 is GTSNPN and CDR2 is SVGIG (reference sequence). The entire variable domain, with the rest obtained from reference TRBV30 and TRBJ2-1, is as follows: SQTIHQWPATLVQPVGSPLSLECTVEGTSNPNLYWYRQAAGRGLQLLFYSVGIGQISSEVPQNLSASRPQDRQFILSSKKLLLSDSGFYLCAWRGLAGGTSSYNEQFFGPGTRLTVL.

Many counts were recorded for this clonotype. The CDR3 nucleotides are TGTGCCAGCAGCTTGGGAGCGGGAGGGATGAAGACCCAGTACTTC. Residues: CASSLGAGGMKTQYF. The V and J genes are TRBV5-4 and TRBJ2-5; 10 bases fit TRBD2. Germline V gene lookup returns CDR1 SGHNT and CDR2 YYREEE (reference sequence). Trimming removed 0 bases from V and 6 bases from J; junction bases left unmatched: 5. The CDR3 totals 15 residues.

The chain couples TRBV20-1 to TRBJ2-7; no definite D call. Germline V CDR1 and CDR2: DFQATT, SNEGSKA (reference sequence). The CDR3 totals 12 residues. V was pared by 4 bases and J by 2 bases, with 9 bases between. In DNA, the CDR3 is TGCAGTGCTACTAGAGATACCTACGAGCAGTACTTC. This sequence encodes CSATRDTYEQYF.

The gene calls are TRBV9 and TRBJ2-1; D remains unclear. This CDR3 is built from 17 residues. With 3 bases removed from V and 0 bases from J, the gap between germline ends came to 16 bases. Per germline, CDR1 SGDLS and CDR2 YYNGEE. The CDR3 DNA reads TGTGCCAGCAGCGCCCAAAGGGCGGTTAGCTCCTACAATGAGCAGTTCTTC. Protein sequence: CASSAQRAVSSYNEQFF.